The clone carrying this T cell receptor beta chain was seen at least ten times. Antigen unknown. This sample stems from a study of T-cell reconstitution after alpha-beta-depleted transplantation in children. Study-level findings and limits: There were reportedly several hundred expanded graft clones from which alpha-beta T cells came about two months after transplant.

As it was prepared, the TCRbeta library received unique molecular identifiers. Using its own MiXCR run on the PCR reads, TCRdb lists one record per CDR3 protein. The sample lists around 76,000 distinct CDR3 sequences; roughly 18% were seen once. Germline lookup yields CDR1 SEHNR and CDR2 FQNEAQ (reference sequence). After removal of 5 bases from V and 6 bases from J, the junction contained 5 bases not matched to a gene. The CDR3 runs to 13 residues. The sequence was obtained from a male patient under 10 years old who had a stem cell transplant for acute lymphoblastic leukemia, so the T cells may come from the graft donor. The input for sequencing was PBMCs, mostly from graft donor cells, taken 360 days after TCRalphabeta/CD19-depleted stem cell transplant. The V and J genes are TRBV7-9 and TRBJ2-7, with 9 bases that match TRBD1. The CDR3 DNA reads as TGTGCCAGCAGCCCCGGACAGGGGATCGAGCAGTACTTC. Translating gives CASSPGQGIEQYF.